The rows below give T cell receptor beta chains drawn from one sample of a study of long-term antiretroviral therapy in people with HIV. Measured with immunoSEQ multiplex PCR; TCRdb has only the in-frame clones, and not every one. This table holds about 22,000 clones, just over 85% found once. Sample: unsorted PBMCs, taken 1.8 years before starting antiretroviral therapy. These TCRs come from a woman in her 30s with HIV. Each CDR3 is given with its conserved first and last residue. Each record gives: CDR3 length, clone size, J gene, V gene, D gene, CDR3 DNA, CDR3 protein. A D gene is named only where the DNA matches it firmly. Only part of the rows carry a size: once, few, many, or a class if the clone is expanded.

13 NA TRBJ1-4 TRBV10-2 NA TGCGCCAGCAGTGAGCCCTTAAATGAAAAACTGTTTTTT CASSEPLNEKLFF
19 NA TRBJ2-1 TRBV9 NA TGTGCCAGCAGCCCCGCACTTCTGGGGCCGAGGTGGTCTATGGATGAGCAGTTCTTC CASSPALLGPRWSMDEQFF
15 few TRBJ1-5 TRBV19 TRBD1 TGTGCCAGTGGTTACAGGGGAAGGAGCAATCAGCCCCAGCATTTT CASGYRGRSNQPQHF
14 NA TRBJ1-5 TRBV19 NA TGTGCCAGTAGTTTGCCGGGAGATTACCAGCCCCAGCATTTT CASSLPGDYQPQHF
12 NA TRBJ2-2 TRBV23-1 NA TGCCACTCAGGTCCGAACACCGGGGAGCTGTTTTTT CHSGPNTGELFF
15 once TRBJ2-5 TRBV6-5 NA TGTGCCAGCAGTTTTACAGGGGACTTCCAAGAGACCCAGTACTTC CASSFTGDFQETQYF
15 once TRBJ2-1 TRBV7-2 NA TGTGCCAGCAGCACCCAATGGGGGGCATTTAATGAGCAGTTCTTC CASSTQWGAFNEQFF
13 NA TRBJ2-5 TRBV6-1 NA TGTGCCAGCAGTGAAGCTATACGGGGGACCCAGTACTTC CASSEAIRGTQYF
16 NA TRBJ1-1 TRBV5-6 TRBD1 TGTGCCAGCAGCCTACAAAGGGACAGCGTAAATTATGAAGCTTTCTTT CASSLQRDSVNYEAFF
11 NA TRBJ2-5 TRBV2 NA TGTGCCAGCAGATTACAAGAGACCCAGTACTTC CASRLQETQYF
15 once TRBJ1-2 TRBV10-3 NA TGTGCCAGCAGTGAACGTCAGACAACTAACTATGGCTACACCTTC CASSERQTTNYGYTF
15 NA TRBJ1-5 TRBV6-5 NA TGTGCCAGCAGTCCCTCTGATCGGGGGAATCAGCCCCAGCATTTT CASSPSDRGNQPQHF
18 NA TRBJ1-1 TRBV29-1 NA TGCAGCGTTGAGGGGACTCGGGGGCCCAAACTATCGAACACTGAAGCTTTCTTT CSVEGTRGPKLSNTEAFF
12 NA TRBJ1-2 TRBV6-5 NA TGTGCCAGCAGCGACAGACTATATGGCTACACCTTC CASSDRLYGYTF
15 medium-sized TRBJ2-5 TRBV9 TRBD1 TGTGCCAGCAGCGTAGTAGGTACAGGGGGAGAGACCCAGTACTTC CASSVVGTGGETQYF
12 NA TRBJ1-2 TRBV19 NA TGTGCCAGTAGTACAGGGTCGGGCGGCTACACCTTC CASSTGSGGYTF
17 NA TRBJ2-3 TRBV7-9 NA TGTGCCAGCAGCCTTCTGAACGGGGCCTGGTGGCCAGATACGCAGTATTTT CASSLLNGAWWPDTQYF
14 NA TRBJ2-5 TRBV6-1 TRBD2 TGTGCCAGCAGAGGAGGGAGGGGTGTGGAGACCCAGTACTTC CASRGGRGVETQYF
15 NA TRBJ2-5 TRBV5-1 NA TGCGCCAGCAGCTTGGCCGGTATCCAAGGGGAGACCCAGTACTTC CASSLAGIQGETQYF
13 NA TRBJ2-5 TRBV18 NA TGTGCCAGCTCACCCCGGGTACAAGAGACCCAGTACTTC CASSPRVQETQYF
16 once TRBJ2-2 TRBV14 NA TGTGCCAGCAGCCGTTACGGGGACCCGAACACCGGGGAGCTGTTTTTT CASSRYGDPNTGELFF
14 NA TRBJ1-4 TRBV30 NA TGTGCCTGGAGGTACCAGGGCAAAGGAGAAAAACTGTTTTTT CAWRYQGKGEKLFF
15 NA TRBJ2-5 TRBV5-6 NA TGTGCCAGCAGCTTGAGAGGGGTGGTGGGAGAGACCCAGTACTTC CASSLRGVVGETQYF
18 NA TRBJ1-1 TRBV5-1 TRBD1 TGCGCCAGCAGCTTGTCAGGGGACAGGGGGCGCAGGGGCACTGAAGCTTTCTTT CASSLSGDRGRRGTEAFF
13 NA TRBJ2-7 TRBV29-1 NA TGCAGCGTACCCAGTGAGGGTTGGGGCGAGCAGTACTTC CSVPSEGWGEQYF
16 NA TRBJ2-2 TRBV5-6 TRBD2 TGTGCCAGCAGCTTGGAGCCTAGCGGGGGGGCTGGGGAGCTGTTTTTT CASSLEPSGGAGELFF
14 few TRBJ1-6 TRBV30 NA TGTGCCTGGAGTGTAGGTACCTATAATTCACCCCTCCACTTT CAWSVGTYNSPLHF
11 NA TRBJ1-5 TRBV2 NA TGTGCCAGCAGTGAAGGGCGTTCCCAGCATTTT CASSEGRSQHF
11 NA TRBJ1-2 TRBV20-1 NA TGCAGTGCTAGTGACGGACATGGCTACACCTTC CSASDGHGYTF
13 NA TRBJ1-4 TRBV7-9 NA TGTGCCAGCACGGGGGGGGGTGGCGAAAAACTGTTTTTT CASTGGGGEKLFF
14 NA TRBJ1-1 TRBV15 NA TGTGCCACCAGCCTTCCGGACAGGAACACTGAAGCTTTCTTT CATSLPDRNTEAFF
21 NA TRBJ1-5 TRBV12-5 NA TGTGCTAGTGGTTTGGTACAGCCGACCGGACCAGCCCTCTATAGCAATCAGCCCCAGCATTTT CASGLVQPTGPALYSNQPQHF
13 NA TRBJ2-1 TRBV6-5 NA TGTGCCAGCAGTTATAGAGGTATTGATGAGCAGTTCTTC CASSYRGIDEQFF
16 NA TRBJ1-1 TRBV18 NA TGTGCCAGCTCACCACCCGGCTCTGGGGGGAACACTGAAGCTTTCTTT CASSPPGSGGNTEAFF
12 NA TRBJ1-2 TRBV29-1 NA TGCAGCGTTGAGTCAGATAACTATGGCTACACCTTC CSVESDNYGYTF
17 few TRBJ2-3 TRBV9 TRBD2 TGTGCCAGCAGTAAATCCACTAGCGGGGGGGCCAAAGATACGCAGTATTTT CASSKSTSGGAKDTQYF
11 NA TRBJ2-7 TRBV25-1 NA TGTGCCAGCAGTGATCTAGGGGAACTGAACTTC CASSDLGELNF
15 NA TRBJ1-5 TRBV4-1 NA TGCGCCAGCAGCCAAAGACAGGCTAGCAATCAGCCCCAGCATTTT CASSQRQASNQPQHF
10 NA TRBJ1-1 TRBV10-3 NA TGTGCCATCCTAGTACAGGAAGCTTTCTTT CAILVQEAFF
13 few TRBJ1-5 TRBV6-1 NA TGTGCCAGCAGTGAATTGGGCAATCAGCCCCAGCATTTT CASSELGNQPQHF
19 NA TRBJ2-3 TRBV4-2 TRBD2 TGTGCCAGCAGCCAAAGGGGAATATACGGGGGGATCGGCACAGATACGCAGTATTTT CASSQRGIYGGIGTDTQYF
16 few TRBJ1-6 TRBV7-9 NA TGTGCCAGCAGCCCCCCGGGGCGGCAGTTCGATTCACCCCTCCACTTT CASSPPGRQFDSPLHF